This entry concerns a single TCR beta chain. CDR1 SGHRS and CDR2 YFSETQ come from the germline V gene. This CDR3 comprises 15 residues. V was pared by 4 bases and J by 6 bases, with 19 bases between. Study processing details: Using reference gene primer amplification, nucleated cell counts were estimated. The repertoire was sequenced with immunoSEQ multiplex PCR; TCRdb's copy has only in-frame clones and lacks some. V and J calls and clone size are those listed in that table; D and trimming were worked out from the DNA. The sample contains approximately 500,000 clones, 80% to 90% of which appear only once. The data stem from a study of blood T cell repertoires in COVID-19. For the study at large: Some COVID-19 samples were acute and others convalescent; all came from the United States, Italy and Spain. Sources were T cells, B-cell-depleted T cells, or PBMCs; the material itself was cDNA or gDNA.

The rearrangement uses TRBV5-1 and TRBJ1-1; D is perhaps TRBD1 (6 bases). The sequenced material came from peripheral blood. This clonotype was obtained from a human donor in a cohort sampled during active COVID-19. As DNA, the CDR3 is TGCGCCAGCAGCCCTGGGGGGGGCGGGTCGGCTGAAGCTTTCTTT. Its protein is CASSPGGGGSAEAFF. Based on the CDR3 plus reference TRBV5-1 and TRBJ1-1, the full variable domain is KAGVTQTPRYLIKTRGQQVTLSCSPISGHRSVSWYQQTPGQGLQFLFEYFSETQRNKGNFPGRFSGRQFSNSRSEMNVSTLELGDSALYLCASSPGGGGSAEAFFGQGTRLTVV.